A selection of T cell receptor beta chains follows, all from one sample in a study of blood T cell repertoires in COVID-19. Some clones are missing from TCRdb's copy, which holds only in-frame ones; the method was immunoSEQ multiplex PCR. In the table there are 95,000 to 100,000 clones, 90% to 95% of which are singletons. Specimen: peripheral blood. All receptors derive from a man between 45 and 60 years old with acute or convalescent COVID-19. Each CDR3 is given with its conserved first and last residue. Fields, in order: CDR3 protein, CDR3 DNA, V gene, J gene, clone size, D gene. The D gene is left open where the match is weak. The listing skips clone size in some rows; elsewhere it reads once, few, many or a size class.

CDR3 protein: CASSLTAGVTGELFF
CDR3 DNA: TGCGCCAGCAGCTTGACCGCGGGAGTTACCGGGGAGCTGTTTTTT
V gene: TRBV5-1
J gene: TRBJ2-2
clone size: -
D gene: TRBD2

CDR3 protein: CSVATGGAGNQPQHF
CDR3 DNA: TGCAGCGTGGCTACAGGGGGCGCGGGCAATCAGCCCCAGCATTTT
V gene: TRBV29-1
J gene: TRBJ1-5
clone size: -
D gene: TRBD1

CDR3 protein: CASSHPEGREFF
CDR3 DNA: TGTGCCAGCAGCCACCCGGAAGGGAGAGAGTTCTTC
V gene: TRBV3-1/TRBV3-2
J gene: TRBJ2-1
clone size: -
D gene: -

CDR3 protein: CASSGQSTGELFF
CDR3 DNA: TGTGCCAGCAGCGGACAGAGCACCGGGGAGCTGTTTTTT
V gene: TRBV5-5
J gene: TRBJ2-2
clone size: -
D gene: -

CDR3 protein: CASSQGKNTEAFF
CDR3 DNA: TGTGCCAGTAGTCAGGGGAAGAACACTGAAGCTTTCTTT
V gene: TRBV19
J gene: TRBJ1-1
clone size: -
D gene: -

CDR3 protein: CATSLPPPGLAGSTDTQYF
CDR3 DNA: TGTGCCACCAGCCTGCCTCCTCCGGGACTAGCGGGGAGCACAGATACGCAGTATTTT
V gene: TRBV15
J gene: TRBJ2-3
clone size: -
D gene: TRBD2

CDR3 protein: CASSEQGSKNIQYF
CDR3 DNA: TGTGCCAGCAGTGAACAGGGGAGCAAAAACATTCAGTACTTC
V gene: TRBV25-1
J gene: TRBJ2-4
clone size: -
D gene: -

CDR3 protein: CASSLSVSTGNYGYTF
CDR3 DNA: TGTGCCAGCAGTTTATCGGTATCGACAGGGAACTATGGCTACACCTTC
V gene: TRBV27
J gene: TRBJ1-2
clone size: -
D gene: TRBD1

CDR3 protein: CASSPIGGEANYGYTF
CDR3 DNA: TGTGCCAGCTCACCAATAGGAGGAGAAGCTAACTATGGCTACACCTTC
V gene: TRBV18
J gene: TRBJ1-2
clone size: -
D gene: -

CDR3 protein: CASSSGDRRNTEAFF
CDR3 DNA: TGTGCCAGCAGCTCAGGGGACAGGCGGAACACTGAAGCTTTCTTT
V gene: TRBV7-9
J gene: TRBJ1-1
clone size: -
D gene: TRBD1

CDR3 protein: CATAAGGSNQPQHF
CDR3 DNA: TGTGCCACTGCAGCCGGAGGAAGCAATCAGCCCCAGCATTTT
V gene: TRBV28
J gene: TRBJ1-5
clone size: -
D gene: -

CDR3 protein: CASSYAGTGGLGGYTF
CDR3 DNA: TGTGCCAGCAGTTATGCCGGGACAGGGGGTTTGGGTGGCTACACCTTC
V gene: TRBV6-5
J gene: TRBJ1-2
clone size: -
D gene: TRBD1

CDR3 protein: CASSLGGSTNEKLFF
CDR3 DNA: TGCGCCAGCAGCTTGGGAGGTTCGACTAATGAAAAACTGTTTTTT
V gene: TRBV5-1
J gene: TRBJ1-4
clone size: -
D gene: -

CDR3 protein: CASSGQGRDTQYF
CDR3 DNA: TGTGCCAGCAGCGGACAGGGCAGAGATACGCAGTATTTT
V gene: TRBV4-2
J gene: TRBJ2-3
clone size: -
D gene: TRBD1

CDR3 protein: CASSQGTGGSGANVLTF
CDR3 DNA: TGTGCCAGCAGCCAAGGGACAGGGGGTTCTGGGGCCAACGTCCTGACTTTC
V gene: TRBV4-2
J gene: TRBJ2-6
clone size: -
D gene: TRBD1

CDR3 protein: CASSRWTGVGGELFF
CDR3 DNA: TGTGCCAGCAGCCGCTGGACAGGGGTGGGCGGGGAGCTGTTTTTT
V gene: TRBV11-2
J gene: TRBJ2-2
clone size: -
D gene: TRBD1

CDR3 protein: CASSLEGKNSPLHF
CDR3 DNA: TGTGCCAGCAGCTTAGAGGGGAAGAATTCACCCCTCCACTTT
V gene: TRBV7-9
J gene: TRBJ1-6
clone size: -
D gene: -

CDR3 protein: CASRDRGLEKLFF
CDR3 DNA: TGTGCCAGCAGGGACAGGGGCCTTGAAAAACTGTTTTTT
V gene: TRBV6-5
J gene: TRBJ1-4
clone size: -
D gene: TRBD1

CDR3 protein: CASTDTLNEKLFF
CDR3 DNA: TGTGCCTCCACGGACACGTTAAATGAAAAACTGTTTTTT
V gene: TRBV19
J gene: TRBJ1-4
clone size: -
D gene: -

CDR3 protein: CASSHGGPPAYEQYF
CDR3 DNA: TGTGCCAGCAGCCACGGGGGACCACCAGCCTACGAGCAGTACTTC
V gene: TRBV7-3
J gene: TRBJ2-7
clone size: -
D gene: -

CDR3 protein: CASSYDKNYGYTF
CDR3 DNA: TGTGCCAGCAGCTACGACAAGAACTATGGCTACACCTTC
V gene: TRBV7-2
J gene: TRBJ1-2
clone size: -
D gene: -

CDR3 protein: CASSQDPMGGNNQPQHF
CDR3 DNA: TGTGCCAGCAGCCAAGACCCCATGGGGGGGAACAATCAGCCCCAGCATTTT
V gene: TRBV4-2
J gene: TRBJ1-5
clone size: once
D gene: -

CDR3 protein: CASSQDRDRGPWEKLFF
CDR3 DNA: TGCGCCAGCAGCCAAGATCGAGACCGAGGGCCGTGGGAAAAACTGTTTTTT
V gene: TRBV4-3
J gene: TRBJ1-4
clone size: -
D gene: -

CDR3 protein: CSVTTGSNYGYTF
CDR3 DNA: TGCAGCGTTACTACAGGTTCTAACTATGGCTACACCTTC
V gene: TRBV29-1
J gene: TRBJ1-2
clone size: -
D gene: -

CDR3 protein: CATKDRERGGYTF
CDR3 DNA: TGTGCCACCAAGGACAGGGAAAGGGGTGGCTACACCTTC
V gene: TRBV27
J gene: TRBJ1-2
clone size: -
D gene: TRBD1

CDR3 protein: CASSLAGPEAFF
CDR3 DNA: TGCGCCAGCAGCTTGGCAGGGCCTGAAGCTTTCTTT
V gene: TRBV5-1
J gene: TRBJ1-1
clone size: -
D gene: -

CDR3 protein: CASSLPTLGRVGNTIYF
CDR3 DNA: TGTGCCAGCAGCCTCCCAACGCTGGGCAGGGTTGGAAACACCATATATTTT
V gene: TRBV3-1/TRBV3-2
J gene: TRBJ1-3
clone size: -
D gene: -